The following is a T cell receptor beta chain sequence with its context. The germline gives CDR1 MGHRA, CDR2 YSYEKL. This CDR3 is 17 amino acids long. Trimming removed 0 bases at V and 3 bases at J, with 15 bases between. The sample originates from a study of low-dose radiotherapy and immunotherapy resistance in tumors. Background on the study: Fractions of 0.5 Gy went to Cohort 1 every 2 weeks, totaling 6.5 Gy. Administration of intravenous cyclophosphamide at 200 mg/m2 took place every two weeks, one day before radiation and immunotherapy.

First-strand cDNA used TRAV- and TRBV-specific primers, covering alpha and beta chains. For amplifying TCRs, the PCR ran for around 20 cycles with Phusion, which was used together with a constant-region primer and the adapter on the V primers. One entry per CDR3 protein results from TCRdb running MiXCR on the reads. This table has around 13,000 distinct CDR3 sequences, approximately 57% appearing once. The treatment that donors received included nivolumab, ipilimumab, aspirin, low-dose cyclophosphamide and low-dose radiotherapy. Patients who could take part had advanced solid tumors with no tumor-infiltrating lymphocytes.

This clonotype was sampled from a human donor with advanced metastatic prostate, ovarian, gallbladder or colorectal cancer (not recorded which). This table probably holds off-target reads from a library built for another chain. This chain links TRBV4-1 with TRBJ1-5; D is uncertain. In nucleotides, the CDR3 is TGCGCCAGCAGCCAAGAGCGTTCGGGCAGTGACAATCAGCCCCAGCATTTT. It encodes CASSQERSGSDNQPQHF.